The clone carrying this T cell receptor (beta chain) was seen ten or more times. This sample is part of a study of glioma-infiltrating T cells. The iRepertoire nested amplicon-rescue multiplex PCR amplified TCR alpha and beta CDR3s from RNA. MiXCR, applied by TCRdb to the multiplex PCR reads, yields one record per CDR3 protein. The repertoire holds about 140,000 distinct CDR3 sequences, with about 39% as singletons. Sample: glioma tissue, nonneoplastic brain tissue, or PBMCs (not recorded which). The origin of this receptor is a human donor with low-grade glioma or glioblastoma, undergoing nonglioma brain surgery, or in good health (not recorded which).

The CDR3 is CASSSPSRNIQYF. DNA of the CDR3: TGTGCCAGCAGTTCCCCGAGTCGTAACATTCAGTACTTC. The chain recombines TRBV27 with TRBJ2-4; no definite D call. Germline V gives CDR1 MNHEY, CDR2 SMNVEV (reference sequence). The CDR3 loop spans 13 amino acids. V gave up 4 bases and J gave up 7 bases, with 11 bases separating them.